Sequencing of this T cell receptor beta chain was carried out in a study of blood T cell dynamics during melanoma immunotherapy. CDR3 length: 15 residues. Germline CDR1 is SNHLY and CDR2 is FYNNEI. V shed 0 bases and J shed 6 bases, with 12 bases lying between them. Specified time point: pre-treatment baseline. Prior systemic cancer therapy, immunosuppressant use and other active malignancies excluded patients. Profiling relied on immunoSEQ multiplex PCR, and the TCRdb table lists in-frame clones only, not all of them. The sample lists roughly 22,000 clones, roughly 89% seen once, with over 3.5% in the top ten.

The source material was blood, sampled from a patient treated with checkpoint blockade. This sequence originates from a human donor with melanoma. The V gene is TRBV2, the J gene TRBJ1-5; possible D gene TRBD1, 5 bases. The DNA of the CDR3 is TGTGCCAGCAGTGAAGCGCTTCGGACACCTCAGCCCCAGCATTTT. It is translated as CASSEALRTPQPQHF.